This is a list of T cell receptor beta chains from one sample in a study of neurological immune-mediated disorders. TCRdb recomputed calls from the 5' RACE reads with MiXCR, one row per CDR3 protein. The table has approximately 66,000 distinct CDR3 sequences, around 3.3% seen once; the top ten hold around 3.8%. The sequencing sample was made of PBMCs. These receptors came from a man aged 35-49 years with multiple sclerosis. Each CDR3 is given with its conserved first and last residue. D genes are given only for firm matches. Clone size is given for some rows only: seen once, a few or many times, or a class if the clone is expanded.

>TRBJ2-7|NA|many|TRBV29-1
TGCAGCGTTGAAGACCCAACCGGAACAGTGGGTGAGCAGTACTTC
CSVEDPTGTVGEQYF
>TRBJ2-7|TRBD2|many|TRBV4-2
TGTGCCAGCAGCCAAGATGTCTGGGGGAGGTCTAGCGGGGGCATCGTATACGAGCAGTACTTC
CASSQDVWGRSSGGIVYEQYF
>TRBJ2-1|NA|many|TRBV15
TGTGCCACCCTCGGCCTCTCACCTTCCAATGAGCAGTTCTTC
CATLGLSPSNEQFF
>TRBJ2-7|NA|many|TRBV14
TGTGCCAGCAGCCGCTACCCCGTAAACGAGCAGTACTTC
CASSRYPVNEQYF
>TRBJ2-1|TRBD2|many|TRBV5-1
TGCGCCAGCAGCATACTAGCGGGAGGGCCCGGTGAGCAGTTCTTC
CASSILAGGPGEQFF
>TRBJ2-7|NA|NA|TRBV12-3/TRBV12-4
TGTGCCAGCACCCCTTCAGGGAAACTGAGCCAAGCGCAGTACTTC
CASTPSGKLSQAQYF
>TRBJ2-7|TRBD1|many|TRBV29-1
TGCAGCGTTTCAACAGGGGATCACGAGCAGTACTTC
CSVSTGDHEQYF
>TRBJ1-2|NA|NA|TRBV27
TGTGCCAGCAGGAGTTCGTGGGGTATGGACGGCTACACCTTC
CASRSSWGMDGYTF
>TRBJ1-2|NA|many|TRBV5-1
TGCGCCAGCAGCTCCGGGAGTAACTATGGCTACACCTTC
CASSSGSNYGYTF
>TRBJ1-1|NA|many|TRBV5-1
TGCGCCAGCAGCGCCGGGCCTGGAGCTTTCTTT
CASSAGPGAFF
>TRBJ1-3|NA|many|TRBV20-1
TGCAGTGCTGCCCGGCCGGGCGGATCTGGAAACACCATATATTTT
CSAARPGGSGNTIYF
>TRBJ1-1|NA|many|TRBV29-1
TGCAGCGTCCGAAACCGCTCGGCCGGCACTGAAGCTTTCTTT
CSVRNRSAGTEAFF
>TRBJ2-1|TRBD2|many|TRBV28
TGTGCCAGCCTAGCGGGATTGGCCGGCAATGAGCAGTTCTTC
CASLAGLAGNEQFF
>TRBJ1-2|NA|many|TRBV20-1
TGCAGTGCTACCGATGGGGTTGCGAATGGCTACACCTTC
CSATDGVANGYTF
>TRBJ2-1|TRBD2|many|TRBV5-1
TGCGCCAGCAGCATTGGCGGGACTAGCGGGGCATACAATGAGCAGTTCTTC
CASSIGGTSGAYNEQFF
>TRBJ1-1|TRBD1|many|TRBV10-3
TGTGCCATCAGGGAGAACAGGGGAGGCACTGAAGCTTTCTTT
CAIRENRGGTEAFF